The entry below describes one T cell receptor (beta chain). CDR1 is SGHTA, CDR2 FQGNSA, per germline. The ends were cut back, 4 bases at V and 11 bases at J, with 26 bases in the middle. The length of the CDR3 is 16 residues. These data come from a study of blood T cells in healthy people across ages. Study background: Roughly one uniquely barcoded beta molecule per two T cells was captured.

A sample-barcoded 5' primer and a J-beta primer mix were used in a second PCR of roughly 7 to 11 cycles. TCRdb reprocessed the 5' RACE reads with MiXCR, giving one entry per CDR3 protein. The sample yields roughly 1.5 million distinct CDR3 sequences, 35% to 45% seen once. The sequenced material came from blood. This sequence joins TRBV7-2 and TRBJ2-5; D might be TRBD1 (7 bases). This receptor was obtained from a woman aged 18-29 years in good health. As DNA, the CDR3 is TGTGCCAGCAGCTCTAGGGGGCCAGCGGGTCTGAATGAGCAGTACTTC. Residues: CASSSRGPAGLNEQYF.